The next 24 T cell receptor beta chains were all read from a single sample in a study of T cell repertoires in cytomegalovirus infection. These receptors' targets are unknown. MiXCR, run by TCRdb on the reads, gives a single entry per CDR3 protein. The data show fewer than 1,000,000 distinct CDR3 sequences, with about 33% seen just once and around an eighth held by the top ten. The sample was cultured CD8+ T cells from PBMCs, taken from culture after CMV antigen stimulation. All receptors come from a human donor in good health (CMV status not recorded). Some clones in this sample may be carry-over from other donors' samples.

The chain is built from TRBV12-3 or TRBV12-4 and TRBJ1-1; 7 bases map to TRBD1. The CDR3 length is 13 residues. V lost 10 bases and J lost 4; bases outside the gene matches: 9. For the CDR3, the DNA is TGTGCCACAGGGGGTGGCGTCTTCACTGAAGCTTTCTTT. This codes for CATGGGVFTEAFF.

A word on this clonotype: One end of the junction is discordant with germline, which a read error may explain. The V gene is TRBV7-9, the J gene TRBJ1-1; D is ambiguous. This CDR3 comprises 15 residues. Germline-derived CDR1 and CDR2 are SEHNR and FQNEAQ (reference sequence). The CDR3: CASSLTPVMNTEALF. The CDR3, as DNA: TGTGCCAGCAGCTTAACTCCGGTCATGAACACTGAAGCTTTATTT.

This clonotype was found many times. The chain has TRBV28 and TRBJ2-2; possibly TRBD2 for D (5 bases). The length of the CDR3 is 17 residues. Germline CDR1 and CDR2: MDHEN and SYDVKM. The ends were cut back, 3 bases at V and 6 bases at J, with 20 bases in the middle. The CDR3 DNA follows: TGTGCCAGCAGTTTCCTTGCCGGACTGTTTACACCCGGGGAGCTGTTTTTT. This codes for CASSFLAGLFTPGELFF.

V usage is TRBV19 and J usage is TRBJ2-1; D may be TRBD2 (6 bases). V was trimmed by 1 base and J by 4 bases, leaving 11 bases between them. Germline loops: CDR1 LNHDA, CDR2 SQIVND (reference sequence). This CDR3 has 15 residues. CDR3 nucleotides: TGTGCCAGTAGTATAGGGGGGACTTCGTACAATGAGCAGTTCTTC. This codes for CASSIGGTSYNEQFF. The variable domain in full, completed from reference TRBV19 and TRBJ2-1, reads DGGITQSPKYLFRKEGQNVTLSCEQNLNHDAMYWYRQDPGQGLRLIYYSQIVNDFQKGDIAEGYSVSREKKESFPLTVTSAQKNPTAFYLCASSIGGTSYNEQFFGPGTRLTVL.

This clonotype came up a few times. The rearrangement uses TRBV28 and TRBJ1-1, with D possibly TRBD1 on 5 matching bases. V lost 7 bases to trimming and J lost 8 bases, with 14 bases between them. There are 12 residues in the CDR3. Germline CDR1 reads MDHEN; CDR2 reads SYDVKM. CDR3 protein: CASNWGEAEAFF. Here the CDR3 DNA reads TGTGCCAGCAACTGGGGGGAAGCCGAAGCTTTCTTT.

This clonotype was seen a handful of times. The chain has TRBV7-9 and TRBJ1-2; D remains unclear. The CDR3 covers 14 residues. The germline CDR1 and CDR2 sequences are SEHNR and FQNEAQ (reference sequence). V was clipped by 8 bases and J by 0 bases, with 13 bases between them. The CDR3 loop is CASGFRASNYGYTF. In DNA form, the CDR3 reads TGTGCCAGCGGGTTTCGGGCTTCTAACTATGGCTACACCTTC.

The CDR3, as DNA: TGTGCCAGCAGTGAAGCTCCTGGTAGCTCCTACGAGCAGTACGTC. Its protein is CASSEAPGSSYEQYV. V and J are TRBV6-1 and TRBJ2-7; D call uncertain. This CDR3 is built from 15 residues. CDR1 is MNHNS and CDR2 is SASEGT in the germline V gene. Trimming pared 0 bases from V and 0 bases from J, leaving 9 bases between.

This clonotype has just a few counts. The rearrangement links TRBV7-2 to TRBJ1-2; D unclear. The length of the CDR3 is 13 residues. Per the germline V gene, CDR1 is SGHTA and CDR2 is FQGNSA. Trimming took off 3 bases at V and 2 bases at J, with 7 bases between the two ends. The DNA for the CDR3 is TGTGCCAGCAGCTTTAAAACAAACTATGGCTACACCTTC. Protein product: CASSFKTNYGYTF.

The rearrangement uses TRBV10-3 and TRBJ1-1, with 10 bases aligning to TRBD1. The V gene end was trimmed by 6 bases and the J gene end by 4 bases; junction bases not matched to a gene: 8. Germline-derived CDR1 and CDR2 are ENHRY and SYGVKD. The CDR3 extends over 15 amino acids. CDR3 amino acids: CAISGGGQGFTEAFF. The DNA of the CDR3 is TGTGCCATCAGCGGGGGGGGACAGGGGTTCACTGAAGCTTTCTTT.

V gene TRBV7-3 combines with J gene TRBJ1-4; D ambiguous. Germline-derived CDR1 and CDR2 are SGHTA and FQGTGA. CDR3 length: 13 residues. Trimming cost V 10 bases and J 3 bases, with 12 bases left between them. The chain's CDR3 is CATCEVSNEKLFF. The CDR3 region has the DNA TGTGCCACCTGCGAGGTATCTAATGAAAAACTGTTTTTT.

This clonotype has only a few counts. The chain has TRBV4-1 and TRBJ2-7; maybe TRBD2 (5 bases). Germline CDR1 MGHRA, CDR2 YSYEKL. V gave up 4 bases and J gave up 3 bases, with 10 bases separating them. The CDR3 totals 13 residues. CDR3 nucleotide sequence: TGCGCCAGCAGCCCCCTGACTAACTACGAGCAGTACTTC. Translated, it gives CASSPLTNYEQYF.

The sample holds a few counts of this clonotype. The chain employs TRBV6-1 and TRBJ1-3, with D possibly being TRBD1 (5 bases). Germline V gene lookup returns CDR1 MNHNS and CDR2 SASEGT. Trimming took 6 bases from V and 0 from J, leaving 12 bases between them. The CDR3 is 15 amino acids. The DNA for the CDR3 is TGTGCCAGCAGCCGCAGGGATGACTCTGGAAACACCATATATTTT. Encoded protein: CASSRRDDSGNTIYF.

This clonotype was seen a handful of times. The gene calls are TRBV10-3 and TRBJ1-1; 7 bases align to TRBD1. Germline-derived CDR1 and CDR2 are ENHRY and SYGVKD. The junction had 5 bases not matched to a gene; V was cut back by 10 bases and J by 0 bases. This CDR3 has 13 amino acids. CDR3 DNA sequence: TGTGCCACAGGGGGGAGGATGAACACTGAAGCTTTCTTT. This sequence encodes CATGGRMNTEAFF.

The chain employs TRBV19 and TRBJ1-5; tentative D call: TRBD1 (5 bases). Trimming left V 2 bases short and J 6 bases short, with 14 bases between. The CDR3 totals 15 residues. Germline V gene sequence: CDR1 LNHDA, CDR2 SQIVND (reference sequence). DNA of the CDR3: TGTGCCAGTAGTATATCAGGGAAGGCCGGTCAGCCCCAGCATTTT. Translation: CASSISGKAGQPQHF.

The V call is TRBV11-3, the J call TRBJ2-1, with D unresolved. In germline, CDR1 is SGHNT, CDR2 YENEEA. This CDR3 is built from 13 residues. Trimming took 4 bases from V and 9 from J, leaving 13 bases between them. The CDR3 coding sequence is TGTGCCAGCAGCTCCCGACTGGCGGTTGAGCAGTTCTTC. It encodes CASSSRLAVEQFF.

The chain combines TRBV18 with TRBJ2-7; 9 bases are shared with TRBD1. The CDR3 sequence is 14 residues long. V shed 5 bases, J shed 3 bases, and the junction held 5 bases outside the gene matches. CDR1 is KGHSH, CDR2 LQKENI, per germline. The CDR3: CASSADRGGYEQYF. The CDR3 nucleotides are TGTGCCAGCTCAGCGGACAGGGGTGGCTACGAGCAGTACTTC.

The gene calls are TRBV15 and TRBJ1-1; perhaps TRBD1 as D (6 bases). Trimming left V 0 bases short and J 0 bases short, with 11 bases between. There are 16 residues in the CDR3. Germline CDR1 LNHNV, CDR2 YYDKDF (reference sequence). DNA of the CDR3: TGTGCCACCAGCAGAGATAGGGGGATCATGAACACTGAAGCTTTCTTT. It specifies CATSRDRGIMNTEAFF.

This clonotype was found once. The rearrangement joins TRBV7-6 to TRBJ2-7; no reliable D call. The ends were cut back, 1 base at V and 3 bases at J, with 7 bases in the middle. The germline V gene encodes CDR1 SGHVS and CDR2 FNYEAQ. The CDR3 consists of 13 residues. The CDR3 bases are TGTGCCAGCAGCTTAGTACTGTTCTACGAGCAGTACTTC. It encodes CASSLVLFYEQYF.

The rearrangement links TRBV12-3 or TRBV12-4 to TRBJ2-5, with D unclear. The ends were cut back, 2 bases at V and 5 bases at J, with 21 bases in the middle. The CDR3 loop spans 17 amino acids. The CDR3: CASSLTLDSRWWETQYF. In DNA form, the CDR3 reads TGTGCCAGCAGTTTAACCCTCGACTCTAGGTGGTGGGAGACCCAGTACTTC.

This clonotype was seen a single time. The chain links TRBV6-6 to TRBJ2-1; TRBD1 is a possible D gene (6 bases). In germline, CDR1 is MNHNY, CDR2 SVGAGI (reference sequence). The CDR3 runs to 14 residues. The germline V and J ends were trimmed by 10 bases and 3 bases, with 16 bases remaining between them. The CDR3 DNA is TGTGCCACCACGGCTGGGGGCTACTACAATGAGCAGTTCTTC. This sequence encodes CATTAGGYYNEQFF.

There are many counts of this clonotype. The chain joins TRBV6-2 or TRBV6-3 to TRBJ1-1; TRBD1 is a possible D gene (6 bases). V lost 5 bases and J lost 1, with 11 bases in between. The V gene's germline CDR1 is MNHEY and CDR2 SVGEGT. The CDR3 has 14 amino acids. The CDR3 region is CASSQTGWNTEAFF. CDR3 bases: TGTGCCAGCAGTCAGACAGGTTGGAACACTGAAGCTTTCTTT.

The J gene is TRBJ2-7, the V gene TRBV6-8; TRBD1 might be the D (5 bases). CDR3 length: 15 amino acids. Germline loops: CDR1 MNHGY, CDR2 SAAAGT. V lost 0 bases and J lost 4, with 13 bases in between. This chain's CDR3 is CASSYSWGLGYEQYF. CDR3 coding DNA: TGTGCCAGCAGTTACTCCTGGGGCTTGGGGTACGAGCAGTACTTC.

The chain uses TRBV20-1 and TRBJ2-7; 9 bases line up with TRBD1. The CDR3 is 15 amino acids. The germline CDR1 and CDR2 sequences are DFQATT and SNEGSKA (reference sequence). J was trimmed by 4 bases and V by 3 bases; bases with no gene match: 10. CDR3 region: CSARSRDRVFYEQYV. In DNA form, the CDR3 reads TGCAGTGCTAGGAGCCGGGACAGGGTCTTTTACGAGCAGTACGTC.

The rearrangement uses TRBV7-4 and TRBJ1-5, with D possibly TRBD1 on 5 matching bases. V gave up 5 bases and J gave up 3 bases, with 14 bases separating them. The CDR3 is made up of 15 amino acids. Germline lookup yields CDR1 SGHVT and CDR2 SQSDAQ. This CDR3 is CASSHRDGTNQPQHF. The DNA for the CDR3 is TGTGCCAGCAGCCACCGGGACGGGACCAATCAGCCCCAGCATTTT.